The rows below give T cell receptor beta chains drawn from one sample of a study of blood T cell repertoires in COVID-19. Using immunoSEQ multiplex PCR, the repertoire was profiled, and TCRdb retains in-frame clones only, with some absent. The table lists fewer than 700,000 clones, around nine tenths of them singletons. The sample consisted of peripheral blood. The receptors shown here come from a woman aged 45-65 years with COVID-19, enrolled during active disease. Both conserved end residues are part of each CDR3. D genes are given only for firm matches. Clone size is shown for a subset of rows, as once, few, many or a class of expanded clone.

clone_size: many
cdr3_length: 14
v_call: TRBV5-6
j_call: TRBJ1-2
d_call: TRBD1
cdr3_nt: TGTGCCAGCAGCCCGGGACAGGGGGTACGGGGCTACACCTTC
cdr3_aa: CASSPGQGVRGYTF

clone_size: NA
cdr3_length: 17
v_call: TRBV6-1
j_call: TRBJ1-2
d_call: TRBD1
cdr3_nt: TGTGCCAGCAGTGATGGGGGTCACAGGGGGATTAACTATGGCTACACCTTC
cdr3_aa: CASSDGGHRGINYGYTF

clone_size: NA
cdr3_length: 15
v_call: TRBV5-1
j_call: TRBJ1-4
d_call: TRBD1
cdr3_nt: TGCGCCAGCAGCTTACAGGGGGCGACTAATGAAAAACTGTTTTTT
cdr3_aa: CASSLQGATNEKLFF

clone_size: NA
cdr3_length: 18
v_call: TRBV18
j_call: TRBJ1-4
d_call: TRBD1
cdr3_nt: TGTGCCAGCTCACCTCGGGGACAGGGGGCGGCGGCTAATGAAAAACTGTTTTTT
cdr3_aa: CASSPRGQGAAANEKLFF

clone_size: few
cdr3_length: 15
v_call: TRBV11-2
j_call: TRBJ1-6
d_call: NA
cdr3_nt: TGTGCCAGCAGCCGATACAGTCTCCCGAATTCACCCCTCCACTTT
cdr3_aa: CASSRYSLPNSPLHF

clone_size: NA
cdr3_length: 15
v_call: TRBV6-5
j_call: TRBJ1-3
d_call: NA
cdr3_nt: TGTGCCAGCAGCTTAGTCCGGACAGTTGGAAACACCATATATTTT
cdr3_aa: CASSLVRTVGNTIYF

clone_size: NA
cdr3_length: 18
v_call: TRBV9
j_call: TRBJ2-1
d_call: TRBD2
cdr3_nt: TGTGCCAGCAGCGTCCTCGAAGATAGACTAGCCGAAAGCTATGAGCAGTTCTTC
cdr3_aa: CASSVLEDRLAESYEQFF

clone_size: NA
cdr3_length: 13
v_call: TRBV28
j_call: TRBJ1-3
d_call: NA
cdr3_nt: TGTGCCAGCATCGACTTCTCTGGAAACACCATATATTTT
cdr3_aa: CASIDFSGNTIYF

clone_size: NA
cdr3_length: 15
v_call: TRBV7-2
j_call: TRBJ2-5
d_call: TRBD2
cdr3_nt: TGTGCCAGCAGCTTAGTGGGGGGGATCGAGAAGACCCAGTACTTC
cdr3_aa: CASSLVGGIEKTQYF

clone_size: NA
cdr3_length: 13
v_call: TRBV2
j_call: TRBJ1-1
d_call: NA
cdr3_nt: TGTGCCAGCAGTTCAGGGATGAACACTGAAGCTTTCTTT
cdr3_aa: CASSSGMNTEAFF

clone_size: NA
cdr3_length: 16
v_call: TRBV18
j_call: TRBJ2-3
d_call: TRBD2
cdr3_nt: TGTGCCAGCTCACCACCGAGGCGGGGGGGCGCAGATACGCAGTATTTT
cdr3_aa: CASSPPRRGGADTQYF

clone_size: once
cdr3_length: 19
v_call: TRBV3-1/TRBV3-2
j_call: TRBJ1-1
d_call: TRBD1
cdr3_nt: TGTGCCAGCAGCCAAGATCTCGGCCGGACAGGGCTGGTGAACACTGAAGCTTTCTTT
cdr3_aa: CASSQDLGRTGLVNTEAFF

clone_size: NA
cdr3_length: 14
v_call: TRBV27
j_call: TRBJ1-5
d_call: NA
cdr3_nt: TGTGCCAGCAGTGGGCGGGGGGGCAATCAGCCCCAGCATTTT
cdr3_aa: CASSGRGGNQPQHF

clone_size: NA
cdr3_length: 14
v_call: TRBV11-2
j_call: TRBJ2-1
d_call: NA
cdr3_nt: TGTGCCAGCAGCTTAGAATTTAGCAACAATGAGCAGTTCTTC
cdr3_aa: CASSLEFSNNEQFF

clone_size: NA
cdr3_length: 12
v_call: TRBV30
j_call: TRBJ2-3
d_call: NA
cdr3_nt: TGTGCCTGGAGTGGGGCGACAGATACGCAGTATTTT
cdr3_aa: CAWSGATDTQYF

clone_size: once
cdr3_length: 15
v_call: TRBV2
j_call: TRBJ1-4
d_call: NA
cdr3_nt: TGTGCCAGCAGTGCGTCCGGGGTTGGAAATGAAAAACTGTTTTTT
cdr3_aa: CASSASGVGNEKLFF

clone_size: NA
cdr3_length: 12
v_call: TRBV11-1
j_call: TRBJ2-3
d_call: NA
cdr3_nt: TGTGCCAGCAGTCGTTTTGCCGGGGAGCAGTATTTT
cdr3_aa: CASSRFAGEQYF

clone_size: NA
cdr3_length: 12
v_call: TRBV19
j_call: TRBJ2-7
d_call: TRBD2
cdr3_nt: TGTGCCAGTAGTATGGGGGGGAACGAGCAGTACTTC
cdr3_aa: CASSMGGNEQYF

clone_size: NA
cdr3_length: 13
v_call: TRBV5-6
j_call: TRBJ1-4
d_call: TRBD1
cdr3_nt: TGTGCCAGCAGCGGGACAGGGTATGAAAAACTGTTTTTT
cdr3_aa: CASSGTGYEKLFF

clone_size: NA
cdr3_length: 16
v_call: TRBV3-1/TRBV3-2
j_call: TRBJ2-3
d_call: NA
cdr3_nt: TGTGCCAGCAGCACTAGGGGGGGGGCCAGGACAGATACGCAGTATTTT
cdr3_aa: CASSTRGGARTDTQYF

clone_size: NA
cdr3_length: 14
v_call: TRBV28
j_call: TRBJ1-5
d_call: NA
cdr3_nt: TGTGCCAGCAGTTTCGGGGGGAGCAATCAGCCCCAGCATTTT
cdr3_aa: CASSFGGSNQPQHF

clone_size: NA
cdr3_length: 17
v_call: TRBV15
j_call: TRBJ1-1
d_call: NA
cdr3_nt: TGTGCCACCAGCAGAGATCTCTGGAGGGCCAAAGACGCTGAAGCTTTCTTT
cdr3_aa: CATSRDLWRAKDAEAFF

clone_size: NA
cdr3_length: 15
v_call: TRBV5-6
j_call: TRBJ2-1
d_call: TRBD2
cdr3_nt: TGTGCCAGCAGCTTTATCGTACTAGCGGGGGATGAGCAGTTCTTC
cdr3_aa: CASSFIVLAGDEQFF

clone_size: NA
cdr3_length: 16
v_call: TRBV4-1
j_call: TRBJ1-2
d_call: TRBD1
cdr3_nt: TGCGCCAGCAGCCGTCTCGGGACAGCCGCTGGGGATGGCTACACCTTC
cdr3_aa: CASSRLGTAAGDGYTF

clone_size: NA
cdr3_length: 16
v_call: TRBV24-1
j_call: TRBJ2-2
d_call: TRBD1
cdr3_nt: TGTGCCACCAGTGACCAGGGACAGGGGGACGCCGGGGAGCTGTTTTTT
cdr3_aa: CATSDQGQGDAGELFF

clone_size: NA
cdr3_length: 13
v_call: TRBV5-1
j_call: TRBJ1-2
d_call: NA
cdr3_nt: TGCGCCAGCAGCGTTACAGGAAACTATGGCTACACCTTC
cdr3_aa: CASSVTGNYGYTF

clone_size: NA
cdr3_length: 12
v_call: TRBV6-6
j_call: TRBJ2-7
d_call: TRBD1
cdr3_nt: TGTGCCAGCAGTTATACAGGGGACGAGCAGTACTTC
cdr3_aa: CASSYTGDEQYF

clone_size: NA
cdr3_length: 14
v_call: TRBV6-5
j_call: TRBJ2-2
d_call: NA
cdr3_nt: TGTGCCAGCAGTTACTCACAGCACACCGGGGAGCTGTTTTTT
cdr3_aa: CASSYSQHTGELFF

clone_size: few
cdr3_length: 15
v_call: TRBV7-7
j_call: TRBJ2-5
d_call: NA
cdr3_nt: TGTGCCAGCAGCCTACGACCCAGGGTGGAAGAGACCCAGTACTTC
cdr3_aa: CASSLRPRVEETQYF

clone_size: NA
cdr3_length: 14
v_call: TRBV28
j_call: TRBJ1-1
d_call: NA
cdr3_nt: TGTGCCAGCAGTGAACAGGTGAGAAACACTGAAGCTTTCTTT
cdr3_aa: CASSEQVRNTEAFF